The entry that follows covers one T cell receptor (beta chain) sequence. The clone's antigen remains unknown. There are no base qualities to consult, and no much larger clone falls within one base. The data originate from a study of blood T cell repertoires in COVID-19 (dated by TCRdb to the early 2020s). The study in broad terms: Collaborator samples came from the United States, Italy and Spain and covered acute and convalescent phases of COVID-19. The prospective study material was composed of cDNA or gDNA derived from T cells, B-cell-depleted T cells, or PBMCs. Deeply sampled blood TCRbeta repertoires from subjects exposed to, actively infected with, or recovered from COVID-19 were included in the dataset. The repertoires were released in a freely available public database meant as a resource for research on the immune response to SARS-CoV-2. Samples came from the ongoing ImmuneRACE study (first 160 participants) plus 1,254 subjects from 6 global collaborators. Sample metadata almost always included a de-identified subject ID, COVID-19 status, age in years and sex. Where available, HLA class I and class II types were taken from metadata supplied by the sample provider and were not determined by assay-based typing.

Each collaborating institution followed its own protocols to collect whole blood in K2EDTA tubes. For TCRbeta analysis, collaborator samples were shipped as frozen whole blood, as isolated PBMCs, or as DNA extracted from either sample type. There are 13 amino acids in the CDR3, from cysteine to phenylalanine inclusive. The DNA shown is the 39-base CDR3, in frame from base 1. The germline V gene gives CDR1 as SGDLS and CDR2 as YYNGEE. V is cut by 4 bases and J by 6 bases, and the space between the germline ends is 14 bases. TCRbeta CDR3 regions were amplified from genomic DNA by means of the immunoSEQ Assay, a bias-controlled multiplex PCR. The study's own analysis went as follows. The number of nucleated cells in each sample was estimated from the amplification of reference gene primers within the assay. Sequence reads were collapsed and filtered to measure the absolute abundance of every unique TCRbeta CDR3 rearrangement. Productive Simpson clonality was computed per sample as the square root of Simpson's diversity index over productive rearrangements. TCRdb limited this immuneACCESS table to in-frame rearrangements with V and J called. A share of clones is missing; checked studies link under half to unresolved V genes, and the rest is unexplained. The DNA gave D and trimming, while V, J and clone size come from that table. This sample lists about 140,000 clones; over 65% were detected once. The ten largest clones represent approximately 4.5% of the sample.

What the study reported, not specific to this receptor: How much clinical and demographic metadata was included differed by source and by participant, and the metadata was provided uncurated.

This sequence was found in an elderly woman with active or convalescent COVID-19. The rearranged segments are TRBV9 and TRBJ2-7; the D gene is perhaps TRBD1, on 6 matching bases. Sequenced input: peripheral blood. The CDR3 amino acid sequence is: CASSRNRAGEQYF. In nucleotide form, the sequence is TGTGCCAGCAGCAGAAACAGGGCTGGCGAGCAGTACTTC.